These 14 T cell receptor beta chains originate from one sample sequenced in a study of shared clonotypes between healthy human individuals. Using immunoSEQ multiplex PCR, the repertoire was profiled, and TCRdb retains in-frame clones only, with some absent. The profile shows roughly 1,100,000 clones, approximately 76% of them singletons. The sample taken for sequencing was memory CD4+ T cells sorted from blood. Subset denoted: CD45RA-negative fraction. These receptors all come from a man aged 18-30 years in good health.

On this clone: Since a far larger clone is one base different, this is likely a read error. The chain uses TRBV10-1 and TRBJ2-3; 13 positions agree with TRBD2. The CDR3 is 15 amino acids. Trimming cost V 6 bases and J 3 bases; bases outside gene matches: 3. Germline CDR1 and CDR2: WNHNN and SYGVQD (reference sequence). The CDR3 loop is CASSSGLAGTDTQYF. In DNA form, the CDR3 reads TGCGCCAGCAGCTCGGGACTAGCGGGGACAGATACGCAGTATTTT.

About this clone: A junction end diverges from the germline sequence, so it may reflect a read error. The sample carries other DNA sequences with the same CDR3. This rearrangement joins TRBV14 to TRBJ2-5; 7 bases fit TRBD1. The CDR3 length is 14 residues. Germline CDR1 and CDR2: SGHDN and FVKESK. The CDR3 DNA reads TGCGCCAGCAGCCAACAAATACAGGGGGAGACCCAGTACTTC. Translation gives CASSQQIQGETQYF.

For the CDR3, the DNA is TGTGCCAGCAGCTCAAATCTAGCCCGGGGCACAGATACGCAGTATTTT. The encoded protein is CASSSNLARGTDTQYF. V is TRBV7-9 and J is TRBJ2-3; perhaps TRBD2 as D (5 bases). Germline values: CDR1 SEHNR, CDR2 FQNEAQ (reference sequence). The CDR3 length is 16 residues. Trimming removed 4 bases from V and 1 base from J, with 15 bases in between.

In the case of this clone: The sample carries other DNA sequences with the same CDR3. The chain employs TRBV27 and TRBJ2-2; D gene uncertain. Per germline, CDR1 MNHEY and CDR2 SMNVEV (reference sequence). Trimming took 5 bases from V and 2 from J, leaving 6 bases between them. The CDR3 runs 13 residues. The CDR3 nucleotides are TGTGCCAGCAGTGGGGTAAACACCGGGGAGCTGTTTTTT. Amino acid sequence: CASSGVNTGELFF.

The chain couples TRBV10-3 to TRBJ2-1, with 9 nucleotides matching TRBD1. V was clipped by 4 bases and J by 6 bases; unmatched bases: 4. This CDR3 spans 14 amino acids. Germline-derived CDR1 and CDR2 are ENHRY and SYGVKD. This chain's CDR3 is CAISGTGAFNEQFF. The CDR3 region has the DNA TGTGCCATCAGTGGGACAGGGGCTTTCAATGAGCAGTTCTTC.

The rearrangement uses TRBV19 and TRBJ1-1; D is perhaps TRBD1 (5 bases). The V and J ends lost 3 bases and 4 bases respectively, with 12 bases between them. Germline V lookup: CDR1 LNHDA, CDR2 SQIVND (reference sequence). The CDR3 is 14 amino acids. The CDR3 protein is CASSIGRVGTEAFF. The CDR3, as DNA: TGTGCCAGTAGTATTGGCAGGGTGGGCACTGAAGCTTTCTTT.

Points on this clone: The sample contains more than one DNA sequence encoding this CDR3. The chain has TRBV7-3 and TRBJ2-7; D may be TRBD2 (6 bases). Germline V gives CDR1 SGHTA, CDR2 FQGTGA. Trimming left V 2 bases short and J 1 base short, with 9 bases between. The CDR3 extends over 14 amino acids. In DNA form, the CDR3 reads TGTGCCAGCAGCTTAGGAGGGGATTCCTACGAGCAGTACTTC. Its protein is CASSLGGDSYEQYF.

This clone was counted many times. The chain has TRBV5-1 and TRBJ1-6; D is undetermined. The V end was cut by 1 base, the J end by 7 bases, with 9 bases between. Germline V gene data show CDR1 as SGHRS and CDR2 as YFSETQ. This CDR3 contains 14 residues. As DNA, the CDR3 is TGCGCCAGCAGCTTGCAGTCCTTAAATTCACCCCTCCACTTT. It is translated as CASSLQSLNSPLHF.

V is TRBV29-1 and J is TRBJ1-5; the match to TRBD1 covers 7 bases. The V gene end was trimmed by 4 bases and the J gene end by 4 bases; junction bases not matched to a gene: 7. From germline, CDR1 is SQVTM and CDR2 ANQGSEA. The CDR3 has 14 amino acids. The CDR3 DNA reads as TGCAGCGTTGCTGAGGGACAGCAAAATCAGCCCCAGCATTTT. Translated: CSVAEGQQNQPQHF.

The CDR3 protein is CASSGFYNEQFF. CDR3 DNA: TGTGCCAGCAGTGGCTTCTACAATGAGCAGTTCTTC. This chain uses TRBV6-1 with TRBJ2-1; D is unclear. The CDR3 consists of 12 residues. Trimming pared 4 bases from V and 3 bases from J, leaving 4 bases between. Germline V gene lookup returns CDR1 MNHNS and CDR2 SASEGT.

Concerning this clone: Other DNA sequences in this sample translate to the same CDR3. In DNA form, the CDR3 reads TGTGCCACCAGCAGAGAGGGACAGTCCTACGAGCAGTACTTC. Translated, it gives CATSREGQSYEQYF. This rearrangement joins TRBV15 to TRBJ2-7; 7 bases are shared with TRBD1. The CDR3 is made up of 14 amino acids. CDR1 is LNHNV, CDR2 YYDKDF, per germline (reference sequence). The V gene end was trimmed by 0 bases and the J gene end by 1 base; junction bases not matched to a gene: 0.

This chain connects TRBV18 to TRBJ2-2, with 9 positions matching TRBD1. Germline V CDR1 and CDR2: KGHSH, LQKENI. Trimming took 4 bases from V and 2 from J; bases not matched to a gene: 2. This CDR3 is built from 15 residues. Here the CDR3 reads CASSRDRANTGELFF. DNA for the CDR3: TGTGCCAGCTCACGGGACAGGGCCAACACCGGGGAGCTGTTTTTT.

The gene calls are TRBV30 and TRBJ1-2, with a weak D call TRBD1 (5 bases). Germline CDR1 is GTSNPN and CDR2 is SVGIG (reference sequence). V was trimmed by 1 base and J by 2 bases, leaving 11 bases between them. CDR3 length equals 14 residues. CDR3 in amino acids: CAWSEQRQNYGYTF. In DNA, the CDR3 is TGTGCCTGGAGTGAACAGAGACAGAACTATGGCTACACCTTC.

V gene TRBV29-1 combines with J gene TRBJ2-5; D unclear. From germline, CDR1 is SQVTM and CDR2 ANQGSEA. This CDR3 is built from 12 residues. Trimming took off 4 bases at V and 6 bases at J, with 12 bases between the two ends. The CDR3 bases are TGCAGCGTTGGGACCCAGAGCAAGACCCAGTACTTC. It translates to CSVGTQSKTQYF.